Included here is one TCR beta chain sequence, with context. Time point specified: pre-sensitization, week 0. Treatment here: therapeutic diphenylcyclopropenone sensitization with weekly scalp DPC. Via MiXCR, TCRdb re-called the RACE reads, giving one row per CDR3 protein. This sample has more than 300,000 distinct CDR3 sequences, with 5% to 6.5% found just once. V gave up 6 bases and J gave up 7 bases, with 25 bases separating them. The CDR3 is made up of 16 amino acids. The germline V gene has CDR1 LNHDA and CDR2 SQIVND (reference sequence). The sample originates from a study of human T cells and chemical hapten exposure.

The clonotype was recovered from a woman under 30 with alopecia areata. Some clones in this sample may be carry-over from other donors' samples. V is TRBV19 and J is TRBJ2-7; the D call may be TRBD1 or TRBD2 (5 bases each). The specimen was whole blood, collected in connection with sensitization to the hapten diphenylcyclopropenone (DPC). The chain's CDR3 is CASSRDRTPTIKEQYF. Here the CDR3 DNA reads TGTGCCAGTAGCCGGGACCGGACACCAACGATTAAAGAGCAGTACTTC.